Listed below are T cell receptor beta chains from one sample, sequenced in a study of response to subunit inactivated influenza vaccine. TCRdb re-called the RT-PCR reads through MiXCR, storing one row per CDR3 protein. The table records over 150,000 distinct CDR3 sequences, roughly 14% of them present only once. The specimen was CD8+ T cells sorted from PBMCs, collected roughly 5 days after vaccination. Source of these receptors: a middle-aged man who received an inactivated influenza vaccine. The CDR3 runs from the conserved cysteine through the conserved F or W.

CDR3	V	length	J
CASSVGNLNEKLFF	TRBV9	14	TRBJ1-4
CATSRENAGGATGDEQFF	TRBV15	18	TRBJ2-1
CASSYSGGRHEQYF	TRBV6-2/TRBV6-3	14	TRBJ2-7
CASSLVGHYEQYF	TRBV11-2	13	TRBJ2-7
CASSQYSGRTDTQYF	TRBV6-2/TRBV6-3	15	TRBJ2-3
CAWSPFRLAGKNIQYF	TRBV30	16	TRBJ2-4
CASSQDYSSTYEQYF	TRBV4-1	15	TRBJ2-7
CSVLIDPGAWETQYF	TRBV20-1	15	TRBJ2-5
CASSLAGTGHTEAFF	TRBV12-3/TRBV12-4	15	TRBJ1-1
CSAGTGEDYGYTF	TRBV20-1	13	TRBJ1-2
CASSRGTNQETQYF	TRBV3-1	14	TRBJ2-5
CSVEDVGNTGELFF	TRBV29-1	14	TRBJ2-2
CASSLRRSYNEQFF	TRBV7-8	14	TRBJ2-1
CASSEGGREKLFF	TRBV25-1	13	TRBJ1-4
CASSQWERYEQYF	TRBV4-1	13	TRBJ2-7
CASSWTGNNSPLHF	TRBV12-3/TRBV12-4	14	TRBJ1-6
CASSFPTGALPETQYF	TRBV7-2	16	TRBJ2-5
CASSLVSPTGYYEQYF	TRBV7-8	16	TRBJ2-7
CASSVDKNTEAFF	TRBV9	13	TRBJ1-1
CASSPDYPNTGELFF	TRBV3-1	15	TRBJ2-2
CASSRGTSGSYEQYF	TRBV4-1	15	TRBJ2-7
CSASANEQFF	TRBV20-1	10	TRBJ2-1
CASSYRPYGEQFF	TRBV6-6	13	TRBJ2-1
CASSEGGGSYEQYF	TRBV10-2	14	TRBJ2-7
CASSQTGWSNQPQHF	TRBV5-6	15	TRBJ1-5
CASSLALPGWKDTQYF	TRBV12-3/TRBV12-4	16	TRBJ2-3
CASSAPGQEINYSNQPQHF	TRBV2	19	TRBJ1-5
CASSRGTGGYSTDTQYF	TRBV11-2	17	TRBJ2-3
CASSIGERIKHF	TRBV19	12	TRBJ1-5
CASTDSPSSYEQYF	TRBV5-6	14	TRBJ2-7
CASSLWRDSYNEQFF	TRBV3-1	15	TRBJ2-1
CSAPGSDEQFF	TRBV20-1	11	TRBJ2-1
CASSYSKVGYNEQFF	TRBV6-5	15	TRBJ2-1
CASSAGTGWKQFF	TRBV5-6	13	TRBJ2-1
CASSIEPGSSGANVLTF	TRBV6-2/TRBV6-3	17	TRBJ2-6
CASSYNPTGYYEQYF	TRBV6-2/TRBV6-3	15	TRBJ2-7
CASSQDDGEYNEQFF	TRBV4-3	15	TRBJ2-1
CASFPGRSYNEQFF	TRBV28	14	TRBJ2-1
CATSDGDRAFPANVLTF	TRBV24-1	17	TRBJ2-6
CATSGQGVTGELFF	TRBV24-1	14	TRBJ2-2
CASSQDLAGEPGEQYF	TRBV4-3	16	TRBJ2-7
CSARRGSSYEQYF	TRBV20-1	13	TRBJ2-7